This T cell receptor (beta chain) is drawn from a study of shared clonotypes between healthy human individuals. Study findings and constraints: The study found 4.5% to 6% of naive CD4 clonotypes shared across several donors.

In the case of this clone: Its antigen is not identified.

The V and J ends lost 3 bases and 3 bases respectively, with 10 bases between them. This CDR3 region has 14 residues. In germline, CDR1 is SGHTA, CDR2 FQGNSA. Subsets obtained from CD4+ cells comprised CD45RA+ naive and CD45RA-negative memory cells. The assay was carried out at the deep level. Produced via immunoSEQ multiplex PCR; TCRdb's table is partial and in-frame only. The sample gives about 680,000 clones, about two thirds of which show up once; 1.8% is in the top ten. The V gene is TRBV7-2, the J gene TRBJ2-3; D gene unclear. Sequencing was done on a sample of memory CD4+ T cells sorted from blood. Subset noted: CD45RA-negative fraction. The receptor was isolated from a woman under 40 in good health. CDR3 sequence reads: CASSFLLETDTQYF. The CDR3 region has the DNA TGTGCCAGCAGCTTCCTACTGGAAACAGATACGCAGTATTTT.